Listed below are T cell receptor beta chains from one sample, sequenced in a study of T cell repertoires in cytomegalovirus infection. TCRdb fed the reads into MiXCR, producing one record per CDR3 protein. The table includes roughly 600,000 distinct CDR3 sequences, 24% detected once. The material sequenced was CD8+ T cells from PBMCs. The receptors originated from a human donor in good health (CMV status not recorded). Some clones in this sample may be carry-over from other donors' samples. Both conserved end residues are part of each CDR3. The D gene is left open where the match is weak. For some rows the clone size is stated as once, few or many, or as a class when expanded; others skip it.

D gene: NA
clone size: few
J gene: TRBJ1-1
V gene: TRBV5-1
CDR3 DNA: TGCGCCAGCAGCGTGAGCTCTAACACTGAAGCTTTCTTT
CDR3 protein: CASSVSSNTEAFF

D gene: NA
clone size: NA
J gene: TRBJ2-1
V gene: TRBV13
CDR3 DNA: TGTGCCAGCAGCTCCAAACTAGAGGGAGAGCAGTTCTTC
CDR3 protein: CASSSKLEGEQFF

D gene: NA
clone size: NA
J gene: TRBJ2-2
V gene: TRBV12-3/TRBV12-4
CDR3 DNA: TGTGCCAGCAGTCCCCAGGGGCTCAACACCGGGGAGCTGTTTTTT
CDR3 protein: CASSPQGLNTGELFF

D gene: NA
clone size: NA
J gene: TRBJ1-6
V gene: TRBV6-6
CDR3 DNA: TGTACCAGCAGTTACATCCAGGACGATAGGACACCCCTCCACTTT
CDR3 protein: CTSSYIQDDRTPLHF

D gene: TRBD1
clone size: few
J gene: TRBJ1-2
V gene: TRBV6-8
CDR3 DNA: TGTGCCAGCAGCTGGACAGGGGGTAACTATGGCTACACCTTC
CDR3 protein: CASSWTGGNYGYTF

D gene: TRBD2
clone size: NA
J gene: TRBJ2-5
V gene: TRBV29-1
CDR3 DNA: TGCAGCGTCAGGTGGCTAGCGGGGGGTCGGGAAGAGACCCAGTACTTC
CDR3 protein: CSVRWLAGGREETQYF

D gene: TRBD2
clone size: once
J gene: TRBJ2-5
V gene: TRBV29-1
CDR3 DNA: TGCAGCGTTGAAAAACTAGCGGGTCTTAGCGGGGAGACCCAGTACTTC
CDR3 protein: CSVEKLAGLSGETQYF

D gene: NA
clone size: many
J gene: TRBJ2-1
V gene: TRBV14
CDR3 DNA: TGTGCCAGCACCCTGGCCGGGGGTAATGAGCAGTTCTTC
CDR3 protein: CASTLAGGNEQFF

D gene: TRBD1
clone size: many
J gene: TRBJ2-3
V gene: TRBV7-2
CDR3 DNA: TGTGCCAGCAGCTTACCCGACAGGGGGAGAGACACAGATACGCAGTATTTT
CDR3 protein: CASSLPDRGRDTDTQYF

D gene: TRBD1
clone size: few
J gene: TRBJ2-1
V gene: TRBV7-9
CDR3 DNA: TGTGCCAGCACCCCCCGGGACAGGGGGGCCCAAGCTGAGCAGTTCTTC
CDR3 protein: CASTPRDRGAQAEQFF

D gene: TRBD1
clone size: many
J gene: TRBJ1-5
V gene: TRBV2
CDR3 DNA: TGTGCCAGCAGCGGGGTTTGGACAGGCCTCAATCAGCCCCAGCATTTT
CDR3 protein: CASSGVWTGLNQPQHF

D gene: TRBD2
clone size: few
J gene: TRBJ2-2
V gene: TRBV7-6
CDR3 DNA: TGTGCCAGCAGCTCCTTAGCGGGGGACCAGAACACCGGGGAGCTGTTTTTT
CDR3 protein: CASSSLAGDQNTGELFF

D gene: NA
clone size: few
J gene: TRBJ1-1
V gene: TRBV6-1
CDR3 DNA: TGTGCCAGCAGTGAATCGGCCCCCCCCGACCCTGAAGCTTTCTTT
CDR3 protein: CASSESAPPDPEAFF

D gene: NA
clone size: NA
J gene: TRBJ2-5
V gene: TRBV29-1
CDR3 DNA: TGCAGCGTAGAGGGTCCAGTCGAAGAGACCCAGTACTTC
CDR3 protein: CSVEGPVEETQYF

D gene: NA
clone size: NA
J gene: TRBJ2-1
V gene: TRBV12-3/TRBV12-4
CDR3 DNA: TGTGCCAGCAGTGGGTCGGGGGTTCAGCACAATGAGCAGTTCTTC
CDR3 protein: CASSGSGVQHNEQFF

D gene: NA
clone size: NA
J gene: TRBJ1-1
V gene: TRBV14
CDR3 DNA: TGTGCCAGCGCGGAGGGACGAAACACTGAAGCTTTCTTT
CDR3 protein: CASAEGRNTEAFF

D gene: NA
clone size: many
J gene: TRBJ1-1
V gene: TRBV28
CDR3 DNA: TGTGCCAGCAGTTTTTTACCGGGGGGCACTGAAGCTTTCTTT
CDR3 protein: CASSFLPGGTEAFF

D gene: NA
clone size: many
J gene: TRBJ2-3
V gene: TRBV28
CDR3 DNA: TGTGCCAGCAGTTTCGTAGATACGCAGTATTTT
CDR3 protein: CASSFVDTQYF

D gene: TRBD2
clone size: few
J gene: TRBJ2-3
V gene: TRBV6-5
CDR3 DNA: TGTGCCAGCAGTTATCTAGCGGGGGAATACACAGATACGCAGTATTTT
CDR3 protein: CASSYLAGEYTDTQYF

D gene: NA
clone size: many
J gene: TRBJ2-1
V gene: TRBV7-6
CDR3 DNA: TGTGCCAGCAGCTCGGGCCCGACGGGGAGCTCCTACAATGAGCAGTTCTTC
CDR3 protein: CASSSGPTGSSYNEQFF

D gene: NA
clone size: many
J gene: TRBJ1-5
V gene: TRBV11-2
CDR3 DNA: TGTGCCAGCAGCTTAGTCCCAGGGGGCAATCAGCCCCAGCATTTT
CDR3 protein: CASSLVPGGNQPQHF

D gene: NA
clone size: few
J gene: TRBJ1-4
V gene: TRBV7-9
CDR3 DNA: TGTGCCAGCAGCTTACCTCGGACAGACATTAATGAAAAACTGTTTTTT
CDR3 protein: CASSLPRTDINEKLFF

D gene: NA
clone size: few
J gene: TRBJ1-1
V gene: TRBV2
CDR3 DNA: TGTGCCAGCAGTGACGATGGGACGAGGAACACTGAAGCTTTCTTT
CDR3 protein: CASSDDGTRNTEAFF

D gene: NA
clone size: NA
J gene: TRBJ2-6
V gene: TRBV7-9
CDR3 DNA: TGTGCCGGTCGGGCTGGGGCCAACGTCCTGACTTTC
CDR3 protein: CAGRAGANVLTF